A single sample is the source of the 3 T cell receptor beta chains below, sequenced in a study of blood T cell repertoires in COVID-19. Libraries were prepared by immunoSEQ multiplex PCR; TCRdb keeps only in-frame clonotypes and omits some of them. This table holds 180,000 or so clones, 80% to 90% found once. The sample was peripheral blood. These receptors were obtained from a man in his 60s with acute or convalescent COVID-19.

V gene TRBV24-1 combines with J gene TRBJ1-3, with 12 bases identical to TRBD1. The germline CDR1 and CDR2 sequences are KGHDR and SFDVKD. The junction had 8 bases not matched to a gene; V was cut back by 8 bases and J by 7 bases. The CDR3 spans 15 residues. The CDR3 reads CATISGQGAKNTIYF. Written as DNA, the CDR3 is TGTGCCACCATATCGGGACAGGGGGCTAAGAACACCATATATTTT.

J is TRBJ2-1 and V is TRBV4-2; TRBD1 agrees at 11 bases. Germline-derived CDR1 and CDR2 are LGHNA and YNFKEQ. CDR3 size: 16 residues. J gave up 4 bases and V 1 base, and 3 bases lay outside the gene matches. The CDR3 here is CASSQGGTGGYNEQFF. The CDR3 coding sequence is TGTGCCAGCAGCCAAGGCGGGACAGGGGGGTACAATGAGCAGTTCTTC.

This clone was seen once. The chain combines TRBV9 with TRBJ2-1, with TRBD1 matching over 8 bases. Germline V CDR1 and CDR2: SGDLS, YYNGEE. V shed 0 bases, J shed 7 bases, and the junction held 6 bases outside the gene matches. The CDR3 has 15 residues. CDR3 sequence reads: CASSVAGRGQNEQFF. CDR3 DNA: TGTGCCAGCAGCGTAGCTGGCAGGGGGCAGAATGAGCAGTTCTTC.